The 18 T cell receptor beta chains below were found in one sample sequenced in a study of CD8 T cells in Susac syndrome. RNA in amounts of roughly 0.5 to 1 ug was reverse transcribed with random hexamers. TCRdb processed the immunoSEQ multiplex PCR reads anew with MiXCR; each CDR3 protein has one entry. The table has over 130,000 distinct CDR3 sequences, roughly 94% seen once. The sequenced sample consisted of CD4+ T cells from PBMCs. All receptors come from a human donor with Susac syndrome.

This sequence joins TRBV5-1 and TRBJ2-2; possibly TRBD1 for D (6 bases). Trimming took 5 bases from V and 4 from J, leaving 18 bases between them. Germline V gene lookup returns CDR1 SGHRS and CDR2 YFSETQ. The CDR3 totals 16 residues. The CDR3 protein is CASRPNLQGFTGELFF. CDR3 sequence (DNA): TGCGCCAGCAGGCCCAACCTACAGGGTTTCACCGGGGAGCTGTTTTTT.

This rearrangement joins TRBV19 to TRBJ1-1; D is possibly TRBD1 (6 bases). The CDR3 is 13 amino acids. Trimming shortened V by 5 bases and J by 4 bases, and 11 bases separated the two germline ends. CDR1 is LNHDA, CDR2 SQIVND, per germline (reference sequence). CDR3 sequence reads: CASSSTGRTEAFF. The CDR3 DNA reads as TGTGCCAGTAGTTCAACAGGGCGCACTGAAGCTTTCTTT. Based on the CDR3 plus reference TRBV19 and TRBJ1-1, the full variable domain is DGGITQSPKYLFRKEGQNVTLSCEQNLNHDAMYWYRQDPGQGLRLIYYSQIVNDFQKGDIAEGYSVSREKKESFPLTVTSAQKNPTAFYLCASSSTGRTEAFFGQGTRLTVV.

V and J are TRBV20-1 and TRBJ1-1; 7 bases align to TRBD1. CDR3 length: 18 amino acids. Germline CDR1 and CDR2: DFQATT and SNEGSKA (reference sequence). V was clipped by 2 bases and J by 1 base; unmatched bases: 16. CDR3: CSARLIDDSTGRNTEAFF. Written as DNA, the CDR3 is TGCAGTGCTAGACTAATCGACGACTCGACAGGGAGGAACACTGAAGCTTTCTTT.

The count of this clonotype is one. The gene calls are TRBV28 and TRBJ2-7, with 8 bases fitting TRBD1. The CDR3 is made up of 15 amino acids. Germline CDR1 and CDR2: MDHEN and SYDVKM. V shed 3 bases, J shed 0 bases, and the junction held 4 bases outside the gene matches. The CDR3 loop is CASSLWDRSSYEQYF. The DNA of the CDR3 is TGTGCCAGCAGTTTGTGGGACAGGAGCTCCTACGAGCAGTACTTC.

The V gene is TRBV3-1, the J gene TRBJ2-7; a weak D match, TRBD1 (6 bases). The CDR3 runs to 15 residues. The V gene's germline CDR1 is LGHDT and CDR2 YNNKEL (reference sequence). Between the trimmed V and J ends, which lost 0 bases and 2 bases, there was a span of 11 bases. CDR3 residues: CASSQDRGRAYEQYF. The DNA for the CDR3 is TGTGCCAGCAGCCAAGACAGGGGCAGGGCCTACGAGCAGTACTTC.

The V gene is TRBV9, the J gene TRBJ2-2; the match to TRBD2 covers 9 bases. The CDR3 runs to 15 residues. Germline trimming cut 0 bases from V and 5 bases from J; bases unmatched to any gene: 2. Per germline, CDR1 SGDLS and CDR2 YYNGEE. CDR3 nucleotides: TGTGCCAGCAGCGTAGTTGCGGGAGGGACCGGGGAGCTGTTTTTT. Protein product: CASSVVAGGTGELFF.

The V gene is TRBV6-1, the J gene TRBJ1-2; D uncertain. There are 11 residues in the CDR3. V lost 5 bases and J lost 6, with 7 bases in between. Germline CDR1 reads MNHNS; CDR2 reads SASEGT. DNA for the CDR3: TGTGCCAGCAGTTCGGGGAATGGCTACACCTTC. Translating gives CASSSGNGYTF.

The CDR3, as DNA: TGCGCCAGCAGCCAAGATTTCGAGGGACTTACCGGGGAGCTGTTTTTT. The encoded protein is CASSQDFEGLTGELFF. The chain recombines TRBV4-3 with TRBJ2-2, with D maybe TRBD2 (6 bases). CDR1 is LGHNA, CDR2 YSLEER, per germline. The CDR3 is 16 amino acids. The ends were cut back, 0 bases at V and 5 bases at J, with 13 bases in the middle.

The CDR3 region has the DNA TGTGCCAGCAGTTCCGTGGGGGGTGGGAATTCACCCCTCCACTTT. This sequence encodes CASSSVGGGNSPLHF. The chain is built from TRBV27 and TRBJ1-6, with D perhaps TRBD1 (5 bases). The V gene's germline CDR1 is MNHEY and CDR2 SMNVEV (reference sequence). The CDR3 extends over 15 amino acids. V dropped 4 bases and J dropped 7 bases, with 14 bases sitting between them.

This clonotype showed up just once. The chain is built from TRBV20-1 and TRBJ2-7; TRBD1 matches 8 bases. V lost 3 bases to trimming and J lost 4 bases; unmatched junction nucleotides: 11. Germline V gene lookup returns CDR1 DFQATT and CDR2 SNEGSKA (reference sequence). This CDR3 has 15 residues. The CDR3 DNA reads TGCAGTGCTAGTAAAGGGACAGGCAGACTTTACGAGCAGTACTTC. As protein: CSASKGTGRLYEQYF.

The V gene is TRBV15, the J gene TRBJ1-1; D is ambiguous. Trimming took 1 base from V and 9 from J, leaving 12 bases between them. This CDR3 is 13 amino acids long. Germline CDR1 reads LNHNV; CDR2 reads YYDKDF (reference sequence). This CDR3 reads CATSRVPEKKAFF. The DNA for the CDR3 is TGTGCCACCAGCAGAGTCCCGGAAAAAAAAGCTTTCTTT.

The chain recombines TRBV18 with TRBJ1-1; D unclear. Germline CDR1 is KGHSH and CDR2 is LQKENI. CDR3 size: 14 residues. V was shortened by 2 bases and J by 4 bases, with 11 bases between the two germline ends. CDR3 bases: TGTGCCAGCTCACCAGCGACTCAAGGCACTGAAGCTTTCTTT. The encoded protein is CASSPATQGTEAFF. Looking up the rest from reference TRBV18 and TRBJ1-1 gives the full variable domain: NAGVMQNPRHLVRRRGQEARLRCSPMKGHSHVYWYRQLPEEGLKFMVYLQKENIIDESGMPKERFSAEFPKEGPSILRIQQVVRGDSAAYFCASSPATQGTEAFFGQGTRLTVV.

The chain combines TRBV29-1 with TRBJ2-7; D gene unclear. This CDR3 has 11 amino acids. Trimming cost V 4 bases and J 3 bases, with 7 bases left between them. CDR1 is SQVTM, CDR2 ANQGSEA, per germline. The CDR3 region is CSVGVSYEQYF. CDR3 DNA sequence: TGCAGCGTTGGGGTCAGCTACGAGCAGTACTTC.

V is TRBV5-1 and J is TRBJ2-3, with 8 bases identical to TRBD1. This CDR3 is 12 amino acids long. Germline V gene lookup returns CDR1 SGHRS and CDR2 YFSETQ. J was trimmed by 8 bases and V by 6 bases; bases with no gene match: 5. The CDR3 protein is CASTMQGATQYF. The CDR3, as DNA: TGCGCCAGCACCATGCAGGGGGCTACGCAGTATTTT.

The gene calls are TRBV25-1 and TRBJ1-3; unclear D gene. The ends were cut back, 1 base at V and 4 bases at J, with 8 bases in the middle. The CDR3 has 14 residues. Germline V gives CDR1 MGHDK, CDR2 SYGVNS. The CDR3 bases are TGTGCCAGCAGTGAATCTTGGAGGGGAAACACCATATATTTT. Protein product: CASSESWRGNTIYF.

J is TRBJ2-7 and V is TRBV7-9; D not resolved. Per germline, CDR1 SEHNR and CDR2 FQNEAQ (reference sequence). The CDR3 spans 13 residues. The germline V and J ends were trimmed by 5 bases and 7 bases, with 15 bases remaining between them. DNA for the CDR3: TGTGCCAGCAGCCTCGATGCTGATGCGGAGCAGTACTTC. Translated, it gives CASSLDADAEQYF. The full variable domain, in which reference TRBV7-9 and TRBJ2-7 provide the parts outside the CDR3, is DTGVSQNPRHKITKRGQNVTFRCDPISEHNRLYWYRQTLGQGPEFLTYFQNEAQLEKSRLLSDRFSAERPKGSFSTLEIQRTEQGDSAMYLCASSLDADAEQYFGPGTRLTVT.

The chain carries TRBV20-1 and TRBJ2-7; 7 nucleotides agree with TRBD1. This CDR3 spans 14 amino acids. Germline CDR1 and CDR2: DFQATT and SNEGSKA (reference sequence). Trimming took 2 bases from V and 2 from J; bases not matched to a gene: 6. The CDR3 here is CSARQDRPPYEQYF. DNA for the CDR3: TGCAGTGCTAGACAGGACAGGCCCCCCTACGAGCAGTACTTC.

V and J are TRBV20-1 and TRBJ1-2, with no clear D. Trimming took off 2 bases at V and 5 bases at J, with 6 bases between the two ends. The CDR3 length is 11 residues. Looked up from germline, CDR1 is DFQATT and CDR2 is SNEGSKA (reference sequence). The DNA for the CDR3 is TGCAGTGCTAGACAGACGTATGGCTACACCTTC. Protein product: CSARQTYGYTF.